This T cell receptor beta chain was recorded in a study of ipilimumab plus nivolumab after autologous stem cell transplantation. Looking at the study overall: A median of 8 nivolumab and about five ipilimumab doses were given.

Profiled with immunoSEQ multiplex PCR; TCRdb holds only in-frame clones, not every one. This table holds fewer than 45,000 clones, almost 95% found once. Checkpoint therapy with ipilimumab 1 mg/kg began 14 to 28 days after transplant. The germline gives CDR1 LGHNA, CDR2 YNFKEQ. The CDR3 has 16 amino acids. Trimming removed 1 base at V and 1 base at J, with 10 bases between. Sample: PBMCs, taken in a trial of ipilimumab plus nivolumab as post-transplant consolidation. The receptor was isolated from a male donor with multiple myeloma. This chain connects TRBV4-2 to TRBJ2-2, with D possibly matching TRBD2 (6 bases). DNA of the CDR3: TGTGCCAGCAGCCAAGCGGGCGGGGAGAACACCGGGGAGCTGTTTTTT. Amino acid sequence: CASSQAGGENTGELFF.